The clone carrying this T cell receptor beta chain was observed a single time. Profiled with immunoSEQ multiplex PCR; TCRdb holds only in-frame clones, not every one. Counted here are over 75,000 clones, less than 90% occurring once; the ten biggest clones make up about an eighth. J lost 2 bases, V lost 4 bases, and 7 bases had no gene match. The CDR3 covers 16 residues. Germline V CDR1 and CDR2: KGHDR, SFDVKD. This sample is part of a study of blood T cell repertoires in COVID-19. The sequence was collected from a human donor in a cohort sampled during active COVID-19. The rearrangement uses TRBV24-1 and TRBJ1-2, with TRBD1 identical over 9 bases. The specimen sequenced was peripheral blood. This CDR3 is CATSEKPGQGNYGYTF. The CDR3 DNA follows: TGTGCCACCAGTGAGAAACCGGGACAGGGAAACTATGGCTACACCTTC.